This record covers a single T cell receptor beta chain. This entry is derived from a study of radiotherapy plus CTLA-4 blockade in lung cancer. Here immunoSEQ multiplex PCR was the method, and the copy in TCRdb shows in-frame clones only, minus some. The sample has some 46,000 clones; 82% are singletons. The CDR3 is made up of 12 amino acids. The V gene lost 3 bases and the J gene lost 3 bases, with 5 bases spanning the gap. Germline V CDR1 and CDR2: SGHVS, FQNEAQ. J is TRBJ1-1 and V is TRBV7-8; D gene ambiguous. The material was peripheral blood, obtained from a patient treated with radiotherapy plus ipilimumab. This TCR was sampled from a human donor with non-small cell lung cancer who had stable disease on radiotherapy plus ipilimumab. DNA of the CDR3: TGTGCCAGCAGCTTCGCGGACACTGAAGCTTTCTTT. Amino acid sequence: CASSFADTEAFF.